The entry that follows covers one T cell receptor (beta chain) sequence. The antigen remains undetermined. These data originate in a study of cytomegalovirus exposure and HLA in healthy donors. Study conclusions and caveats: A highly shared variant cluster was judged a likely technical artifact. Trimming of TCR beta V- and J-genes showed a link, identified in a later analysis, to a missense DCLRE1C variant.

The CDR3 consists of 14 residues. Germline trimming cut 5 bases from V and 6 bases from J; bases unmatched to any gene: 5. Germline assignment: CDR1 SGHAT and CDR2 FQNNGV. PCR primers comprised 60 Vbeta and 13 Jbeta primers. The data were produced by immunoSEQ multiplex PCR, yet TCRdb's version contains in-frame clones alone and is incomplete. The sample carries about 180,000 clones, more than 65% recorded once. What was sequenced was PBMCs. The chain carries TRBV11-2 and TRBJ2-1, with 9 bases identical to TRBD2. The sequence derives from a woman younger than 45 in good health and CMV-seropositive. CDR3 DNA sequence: TGTGCCAGCAGCCAAGGGACTAGCCGCAATGAGCAGTTCTTC. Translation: CASSQGTSRNEQFF.